This is a list of T cell receptor beta chains from one sample in a study of beta chain features in type 1 diabetes. Some clones are missing from TCRdb's copy, which holds only in-frame ones; the method was immunoSEQ multiplex PCR. The sample lists 230,000 or so clones; under 20% were seen once. Sequenced sample: naive CD4+ T cells from blood. These receptors all stem from a young man with type 1 diabetes. Each CDR3 is given with its conserved first and last residue. D genes are given only for firm matches. Size is stated for part of the rows, as once, few or many counts, or as a class when the clone is expanded.

v_call	clone_size	d_call	j_call	cdr3_nt	cdr3_aa
TRBV6-5	NA	TRBD2	TRBJ2-5	TGTGCCAGCAGTTACGACCTAGCGGGCTATCAAGAGACCCAGTACTTC	CASSYDLAGYQETQYF
TRBV4-2	few	NA	TRBJ2-7	TGTGCCAGCAGCCAAGACCGGGACTTGGGGGTGGGAGAGCAGTACTTC	CASSQDRDLGVGEQYF
TRBV12-2	NA	NA	TRBJ1-5	NA	CASRFGVGNQPQHF
TRBV2	NA	TRBD2	TRBJ2-1	TGTGCCAGCAGTGAATCACGTCCTAGCGGGAGACCTCCGTTCTTC	CASSESRPSGRPPFF
TRBV28	NA	TRBD2	TRBJ2-1	TGTGCCAGCAGTCCCCGGACTAGCGGCTACAATGAGCAGTTCTTC	CASSPRTSGYNEQFF
TRBV7-2	NA	NA	TRBJ2-7	TGTGCCAGCAGCTTAAAGGGACGGTGGAATTACGAGCAGTACTTC	CASSLKGRWNYEQYF
TRBV7-9	few	NA	TRBJ2-4	TGTGCCAGCAGCTTTAACGCCAAAAACATTCAGTACTTC	CASSFNAKNIQYF
TRBV7-2	NA	NA	TRBJ2-1	TGTGCCAGCAGCCCGTTGAGCATGGGCAGCAATGAGCAGTTCTTC	CASSPLSMGSNEQFF
TRBV5-1	NA	NA	TRBJ2-1	TGCGCCAGCAGCCACGATAACAGGGTCCGGGGTTACAATGAGCAGTTCTTC	CASSHDNRVRGYNEQFF
TRBV28	NA	NA	TRBJ2-2	TGTGCCAGCAGTTTAACCGGGGAGCTGTTTTTT	CASSLTGELFF
TRBV27	few	NA	TRBJ2-7	TGTGCCAGCAGTTTCAGCCGGGCTAGACTTCCCTACGAGCAGTACTTC	CASSFSRARLPYEQYF
TRBV7-9	NA	NA	TRBJ2-7	TGTGCCAGCAGCCCTCGGACGGGCCTGGGCTACGAGCAGTACTTC	CASSPRTGLGYEQYF
TRBV30	few	NA	TRBJ2-3	TGTGCCTGGAGTGTTGCGGCCTCTAGCACAGATACGCAGTATTTT	CAWSVAASSTDTQYF
TRBV30	NA	NA	TRBJ2-1	TGTGCCTGGAGTAAGACCACTAGGGATGGCAATGAGCAGTTCTTC	CAWSKTTRDGNEQFF
TRBV9	NA	TRBD1	TRBJ2-5	TGTGCCAGCGCCAGGGGGATGGAAGAGACCCAGTACTTC	CASARGMEETQYF
TRBV25-1	NA	NA	TRBJ1-5	TGTGCCAGCAGTGAATATCAGGGTCAGCCCCAGCATTTT	CASSEYQGQPQHF
TRBV27	NA	NA	TRBJ1-5	TGTGCCAGCAGTCCGTGGACATATCGGGATAGCAATCAGCCCCAGCATTTT	CASSPWTYRDSNQPQHF
TRBV6-4	NA	NA	TRBJ2-3	TGTGCCAGCAGTGACTCCGGGCGCACAGATACGCAGTATTTT	CASSDSGRTDTQYF
TRBV7-9	few	NA	TRBJ2-7	TGTGCCAGCAGCTTAGAGGTGGAGCCCTCGAACTTC	CASSLEVEPSNF
TRBV23-1	NA	NA	TRBJ2-7	TGCGCCAGCAGTCAATGTGATTCAGGGGAGCAGTACTTC	CASSQCDSGEQYF
TRBV7-9	few	TRBD1	TRBJ2-7	TGTGCCAGCAGCTTACTAGGGGGCGCAGGCTACGAGCAGTACTTC	CASSLLGGAGYEQYF
TRBV29-1	NA	TRBD1	TRBJ2-1	TGCAGCCTCCACCGGGACAGGGCCTCTGATGAGCAGTTCTTC	CSLHRDRASDEQFF
TRBV29-1	NA	NA	TRBJ1-2	TGCAGCGTTGATCCTAACTACCCGACAGGAGGGGAATATGGCTACACCTTC	CSVDPNYPTGGEYGYTF
TRBV5-1	few	NA	TRBJ1-2	TGCGCCAGCAGCTTGAGAGGGACGAACTATGGCTACACCTTC	CASSLRGTNYGYTF
TRBV18	few	TRBD1	TRBJ2-3	TGTGCCAGCTCACTAGACAGGGCCAGCACAGATACGCAGTATTTT	CASSLDRASTDTQYF
TRBV5-1	NA	NA	TRBJ2-3	TGCGCCAGCCGGGAGAGCACAGATACGCAGTATTTT	CASRESTDTQYF
TRBV9	NA	NA	TRBJ1-2	TGTGCCAGCAGCGTAGATCCCCAGGGAGCTAACTATGGCTACACCTTC	CASSVDPQGANYGYTF
TRBV6-5	few	NA	TRBJ1-2	TGTGCCAGCAGTTACTCGAGTACGGGAGGACCTGGCTACACCTTC	CASSYSSTGGPGYTF
TRBV15	NA	NA	TRBJ2-7	TGTGCCACCAGCAGAGGACGGCAGCTTCGAGTGGGCTACGAGCAGTACTTC	CATSRGRQLRVGYEQYF
TRBV5-1	once	NA	TRBJ2-3	TGCGCCAGCAGCTTGCCTGGAGGGGCAGATACGCAGTATTTT	CASSLPGGADTQYF
TRBV27	few	NA	TRBJ1-1	TGTGCCAGCAGAAGGACGGTGAACACTGAAGCTTTCTTT	CASRRTVNTEAFF
TRBV29-1	NA	NA	TRBJ1-4	TGCAGCGTTGGGGCAGGGAGCGAAAAACTGTTTTTT	CSVGAGSEKLFF
TRBV7-9	few	TRBD1	TRBJ2-1	TGTGCCAGCAGCTTTTATGACAGGGACAATGAGCAGTTCTTC	CASSFYDRDNEQFF
TRBV5-6	few	TRBD2	TRBJ2-7	TGTGCCAGCAGCTCACTAGCGGCCTCCTACGAGCAGTACTTC	CASSSLAASYEQYF
TRBV29-1	NA	TRBD2	TRBJ2-1	TGCAGCGTATTACCGGGACTAGCGGGAATCGAGCAGTTCTTC	CSVLPGLAGIEQFF
TRBV4-3	NA	NA	TRBJ2-3	TGCGCCAGCAGCCAAGATCCCGTAACAGATACGCAGTATTTT	CASSQDPVTDTQYF
TRBV7-3	NA	TRBD2	TRBJ2-1	TGTGCTCTTCCCCTGGGGACTAATTCCTACAATGAGCAGTTCTTC	CALPLGTNSYNEQFF
TRBV25-1	few	NA	TRBJ2-5	TGTGCCAGCAGATCTACAACAGGGCTCGGAGAGACCCAGTACTTC	CASRSTTGLGETQYF
TRBV5-1	NA	TRBD1	TRBJ1-4	TGCGCCAGCAGCTCCGGGACAGGGGGCGAAAAACTGTTTTTT	CASSSGTGGEKLFF
TRBV25-1	NA	TRBD2	TRBJ2-6	TGTGCCAGCAGTGGCGGTAGCGGGACCTCTGGGGCCAACGTCCTGACTTTC	CASSGGSGTSGANVLTF
TRBV7-6	NA	NA	TRBJ2-7	TGTGCCAGCAGCGCCGCTAGCGTGGCGTCTGGCGAGCAGTACTTC	CASSAASVASGEQYF
TRBV27	few	NA	TRBJ2-3	TGTGCCAGCAGTTTAGGAGCTAGACCAGATACGCAGTATTTT	CASSLGARPDTQYF
TRBV30	NA	NA	TRBJ2-3	TGTGCCTGGAGTGTACGGGGGGATACGCAGTATTTT	CAWSVRGDTQYF
TRBV27	NA	NA	TRBJ2-3	TGTGCCAGCAGTCCTTATGGGGCGGTCACGCAGTATTTT	CASSPYGAVTQYF
TRBV7-9	NA	NA	TRBJ2-7	TGTGCCAGCAGCTTAGGGCAGGGGCCCTCCTACGAGCAGTACTTC	CASSLGQGPSYEQYF
TRBV28	once	TRBD1	TRBJ1-1	TGTGCCAGCAGTCGTGGGGACAGGAACACTGAAGCTTTCTTT	CASSRGDRNTEAFF
TRBV29-1	NA	NA	TRBJ2-7	TGCAGCGTTCGGAGGTCATCGTTCTCCTACGAGCAGTACTTC	CSVRRSSFSYEQYF
TRBV7-9	few	TRBD1	TRBJ1-2	TGTGCCAGCAGCCCAGGTGGGACAGGGGAAAGCTATGGCTACACCTTC	CASSPGGTGESYGYTF